The entry below describes one TCR beta chain. This sample was included in a study of cytomegalovirus exposure and HLA in healthy donors. V lost 0 bases and J 2 bases, leaving 12 bases between the germline ends. The CDR3 is 15 residues long. Germline V lookup: CDR1 GTSNPN, CDR2 SVGIG (reference sequence). The primer mix had 60 Vbeta and 13 Jbeta primers. The method was immunoSEQ multiplex PCR; TCRdb's version includes in-frame clones alone and lacks a portion of them. Of over 95,000 clones in the sample, 75% to 80% were seen once. Material for sequencing was PBMCs. This TCR was sampled from a woman between 40 and 50 years old in good health and CMV-seropositive. The chain links TRBV30 to TRBJ2-3; the D gene is possibly TRBD1 (5 bases). CDR3 nucleotides: TGTGCCTGGAGTGTAGCAGGGTGGGCCACAGATACGCAGTATTTT. Its protein is CAWSVAGWATDTQYF.